By share, the clone carrying this T cell receptor (beta chain) ranks as medium-sized. Germline values: CDR1 LNHDA, CDR2 SQIVND (reference sequence). V gave up 8 bases and J gave up 9 bases, with 14 bases separating them. This CDR3 comprises 13 residues. The sample comes from a study of blood T cell repertoires in COVID-19. In the original processing: Researchers report that nucleated cell counts were estimated from reference gene primer amplification. The table came from immunoSEQ multiplex PCR; TCRdb's copy has only in-frame clones and leaves some out. V, J and clone size are taken as reported in that table, and D and trimming were inferred from the DNA itself. The data contain 80,000 to 100,000 clones, roughly 70% of them singletons.

This clonotype originated in a man between 65 and 80 years old with COVID-19, enrolled during active disease. The chain combines TRBV19 with TRBJ1-6, with D maybe TRBD1 (5 bases). What was sequenced was peripheral blood. CDR3: CASSGGGISPLHF. In nucleotides, the CDR3 is TGTGCCAGTTCGGGGGGAGGAATTTCACCCCTCCACTTT.